This section outlines one T cell receptor beta chain sequence together with its context. Its antigen target is currently unknown. No clone much larger than this one lies a single base away; base qualities are absent. CDR1 and CDR2, looked up from the germline V gene (reference sequence), are MNHEY and SMNVEV. Trimming costs V 6 bases and J 2 bases, and their ends lie 14 bases apart. Counted from cysteine to phenylalanine, this CDR3 has 15 amino acids. Only the CDR3 portion is preserved as DNA: 45 bases, with reading frame beginning at the first base. CD8 naive samples were obtained by positive selection for CCR7 among CD45RO-negative cells, yielding a CD45RA+CCR7+ population from which TemRA cells were excluded. The donors were healthy, HIV-negative adults with no recently reported acute infections or vaccinations. Only Caucasian adults living in Nashville, Tennessee, USA were represented among the donors. After blood collection by leukapheresis, PBMCs were isolated using Ficoll-Histopaque density gradient centrifugation and then cryopreserved in the vapor phase of liquid nitrogen. Analytical flow cytometry was used to check the purity and quantity of every magnetically sorted T cell population. Genomic DNA was isolated from each sorted fraction and quantified by UV absorbance on a Nanodrop 2000c.

Using the deep immunoSEQ assay, multiplex PCR amplified TCR CDR3 regions from genomic DNA. Extracted genomic DNA from each cell subset was spread evenly across all wells of several immunoSEQ 96-well plates, with each plate serving as a replicate. For sorted subsets, roughly 200 ng of genomic DNA, equivalent to 25,000 to 30,000 T cell genomes, went into each replicate PCR. Purified libraries were measured with a Qubit 3.0 fluorometer, size-checked on a Bioanalyzer 2100, and measured again with the KAPA Library Quantification kit. Every immunoSEQ 96-well plate was sequenced on a separate single-read 150-cycle Illumina NextSeq 550 flow cell. Per the authors' processing: Because the immunoSEQ output included only junctional sequences and no quality scores, the filtering could not be the same as the filtering used for full-length reads. Sequences were annotated with PyIR, a Python wrapper for IgBLAST v1.9, and V/J genes and CDR3 were assigned using IMGT germline references. Reads were filtered out if the reads had weak V/J assignments (E-value above 1e-6), no CDR3, stop codons, out-of-frame junctions, or ambiguous translated residues. V3J clonotypes were defined as sequences sharing an identical inferred V gene, J gene, and CDR3 amino acid sequence. The percentage overlap between two repertoires was calculated by dividing the number of shared unique clonotypes by the size of the smaller repertoire. Repertoire richness was assessed with RTK rarefaction, the Chao1 estimator, and Recon v2.1 estimates of unobserved clonotypes. OLGA was used to compute generation probabilities for all TCRbeta clonotypes that the gDNA method yielded from a handful of donors. Not all clones reach the TCRdb copy of this immuneACCESS table, which keeps in-frame sequences only. Checked studies attribute under half of the gap to unresolved V genes and leave the rest unexplained. From that table come the V and J calls and clone size; the DNA was used to work out D and trimming. Present in this sample are millions of clones, about 93% of which were seen just once. Around 1.7% of the sample belongs to the ten largest clones.

The data belong to a study of shared clonotypes between healthy human individuals (dated by TCRdb to the early 2020s). The study in broad terms: The cohort comprised two women and a few men aged 18 to 49 years. For each donor, CD4 naive and CD4 memory were each given three plates, CD8 naive was given two plates, and CD8 memory was given one plate. To estimate repertoire size and how much clonotypes are shared between individuals, the study performed deep sequencing of blood TCR repertoires from roughly five healthy adults. To increase sequencing depth and limit assay-specific biases, different laboratories used diverse techniques to prepare libraries and sequence TCR repertoires. Each donor's leukapheresis produced roughly between roughly 0.9 and 8.9 billion PBMCs. Overall results and qualifications from the work: Pairwise subsampling led to the expectation that sequencing depth would affect the degree of clonotype sharing among donors. Because the study included only a small number of donors, the genetic and exposure-history diversity represented was limited. Naive subsets generally had larger estimated clonotype richness than memory subsets. Across a few donors, approximately 4.6% of naive CD4, approximately 4% of naive CD8, 2.3% of memory CD4, and under 0.45% of memory CD8 clonotypes were shared. Compared with non-shared clonotypes, the clonotypes found in all four sorted-subset donors had higher generation probabilities. Sampling was restricted to blood, and TCR repertoires in tissue are likely to differ from TCR repertoires in blood. Incomplete sequencing was indicated by rarefaction of sorted-subset datasets, despite the large sequencing depth.

Here the chain combines TRBV27 and TRBJ2-1; the D gene is perhaps TRBD1, from 6 matching bases. The sequencing input was naive CD8+ T cells from PBMCs. The label giving this sample's cell subset or site can be read as: CD45RA+CCR7+. The sequence was collected from a man between 18 and 35 years old in good health. Some clones in this sample may be carry-over from other donors' samples. The CDR3 is CASSLTGHAYNEQFF. The nucleotide sequence reads TGTGCCAGCAGCCTTACGGGACACGCCTACAATGAGCAGTTCTTC.